What follows are 29 T cell receptor beta chains derived from one specimen sequenced in a study of blood T cell repertoires in COVID-19. Only in-frame clones appear in the TCRdb table, and some are missing; sequencing was by immunoSEQ multiplex PCR. The sample contains 300,000 to 500,000 clones, roughly 88% of which appear only once. Sample: PBMCs or T cells enriched from blood (not recorded which). Every receptor here comes from a woman aged 30 to 39 with acute COVID-19.

The chain links TRBV10-3 to TRBJ1-2; TRBD1 is a possible D gene (5 bases). V gave up 0 bases and J gave up 3 bases, with 5 bases separating them. CDR1 and CDR2 (germline): ENHRY, SYGVKD. CDR3 length: 13 residues. The CDR3 nucleotides are TGTGCCATCAGTGAGTCAGGGGACTATGGCTACACCTTC. Translation gives CAISESGDYGYTF.

CDR3 in DNA: TGCAGCGCCGAGGGGGACGGGTACCAAGAGACCCAGTACTTC. Amino acid sequence: CSAEGDGYQETQYF. V and J are TRBV29-1 and TRBJ2-5; a weak D match, TRBD1 (6 bases). V was pared by 7 bases and J by 0 bases, with 15 bases between. CDR3 length: 14 residues. Germline V gene lookup returns CDR1 SQVTM and CDR2 ANQGSEA. The complete variable domain, with remaining parts taken from reference TRBV29-1 and TRBJ2-5, reads SAVISQKPSRDICQRGTSLTIQCQVDSQVTMMFWYRQQPGQSLTLIATANQGSEATYESGFVIDKFPISRPNLTFSTLTVSNMSPEDSSIYLCSAEGDGYQETQYFGPGTRLLVL.

This clone was observed a few times. The chain uses TRBV27 and TRBJ1-1; possibly TRBD1 for D (6 bases). This CDR3 spans 14 amino acids. Germline CDR1 reads MNHEY; CDR2 reads SMNVEV (reference sequence). Trimming removed 5 bases at V and 5 bases at J, with 15 bases between. DNA for the CDR3: TGTGCCAGCAGTAGAAGGGGGGAGGGAACTGAAGCTTTCTTT. Translating gives CASSRRGEGTEAFF.

This sequence joins TRBV12-3 or TRBV12-4 and TRBJ1-4; 9 positions match TRBD1. The trim removed 6 bases at V and 8 bases at J, leaving 4 bases unmatched. CDR3 length: 13 residues. The CDR3 coding sequence is TGTGCCAGCAGCGGGACAGGGCGCGAAAAACTGTTTTTT. Protein product: CASSGTGREKLFF.

This chain uses TRBV14 with TRBJ2-5; the match to TRBD2 covers 7 bases. CDR1 SGHDN and CDR2 FVKESK come from the germline V gene. There are 21 residues in the CDR3. V was pared by 0 bases and J by 1 base, with 20 bases of the junction left unmatched. CDR3 loop: CASSQEAGVDGGGPLQETQYF. CDR3 in DNA: TGTGCCAGCAGCCAAGAAGCCGGGGTGGATGGGGGGGGACCCCTCCAAGAGACCCAGTACTTC.

CDR3 amino acids: CASSESRATEAFF. For the CDR3, the DNA is TGCGCCAGCAGTGAGTCCAGGGCTACTGAAGCTTTCTTT. The chain joins TRBV10-1 to TRBJ1-1, with a weak D call TRBD1 (5 bases). V lost 0 bases and J lost 5, with 7 bases in between. In germline, CDR1 is WNHNN, CDR2 SYGVQD (reference sequence). CDR3 size: 13 residues.

The rearrangement uses TRBV30 and TRBJ1-4; 8 nucleotides line up with TRBD1. V trimming: 7 bases; J trimming: 0 bases; junction bases outside the gene matches: 1. The CDR3 is 13 residues long. CDR1 and CDR2 (germline): GTSNPN, SVGIG (reference sequence). The CDR3 DNA follows: TGTGCCTCAGGGGGCACAACTAATGAAAAACTGTTTTTT. Protein: CASGGTTNEKLFF.

Only a few counts were recorded for this clone. The rearrangement joins TRBV30 to TRBJ1-5, with 7 bases lining up with TRBD1. The CDR3 is made up of 14 amino acids. Germline CDR1 reads GTSNPN; CDR2 reads SVGIG (reference sequence). Trimming removed 2 bases from V and 5 bases from J; junction bases left unmatched: 6. The CDR3 is CAWSRDSLYQPQHF. The CDR3 DNA sequence: TGTGCCTGGAGTAGGGACAGCTTATATCAGCCCCAGCATTTT.

This chain joins TRBV2 and TRBJ2-6; TRBD1 agrees at 11 bases. Germline trimming cut 3 bases from V and 0 bases from J; bases unmatched to any gene: 4. The CDR3 length is 18 residues. Germline CDR1 is SNHLY and CDR2 is FYNNEI. The CDR3 nucleotides are TGTGCCAGCAGTGAGTTCGGACAGGGGGCCTCTGGGGCCAACGTCCTGACTTTC. It specifies CASSEFGQGASGANVLTF. Looking up the rest from reference TRBV2 and TRBJ2-6 gives the full variable domain: EPEVTQTPSHQVTQMGQEVILRCVPISNHLYFYWYRQILGQKVEFLVSFYNNEISEKSEIFDDQFSVERPDGSNFTLKIRSTKLEDSAMYFCASSEFGQGASGANVLTFGAGSRLTVL.

The chain employs TRBV12-3 or TRBV12-4 and TRBJ2-7, with 9 bases identical to TRBD1. The V and J ends lost 5 bases and 7 bases, in that order; junction bases with no gene match: 3. The CDR3 spans 12 residues. The chain's CDR3 is CASSMTGGEQYF. CDR3 DNA: TGTGCCAGCAGTATGACAGGGGGTGAGCAGTACTTC.

The CDR3, as DNA: TGTGCCAGCAGCGGACAGAGACACGAGCAGTACTTC. Protein sequence: CASSGQRHEQYF. The chain employs TRBV12-3 or TRBV12-4 and TRBJ2-7, with TRBD1 as a possible D gene (6 bases). CDR3 length: 12 residues. V shed 6 bases and J shed 5 bases, with 11 bases lying between them.

V and J are TRBV7-2 and TRBJ2-2; TRBD1 is a possible D gene (5 bases). CDR1 is SGHTA, CDR2 FQGNSA, per germline. This CDR3 has 16 amino acids. Trimming took 5 bases from V and 5 from J, leaving 18 bases between them. In DNA form, the CDR3 reads TGTGCCAGCAGCACCCGACAGATATCGATAACCGGGGAGCTGTTTTTT. Its protein product is CASSTRQISITGELFF.

This chain joins TRBV7-8 and TRBJ1-2; a possible D gene is TRBD1 (6 bases). The V end lost 1 base, the J end lost 4 bases, and 13 bases lay between the germline ends. Germline V gene sequence: CDR1 SGHVS, CDR2 FQNEAQ. The CDR3 consists of 15 residues. CDR3 protein: CASSLGADRTYGYTF. DNA of the CDR3: TGTGCCAGCAGCTTAGGCGCGGACAGAACCTATGGCTACACCTTC.

The genes are TRBV5-8 and TRBJ2-2; no clear D gene. Trimming took 4 bases from V and 6 from J, leaving 19 bases between them. The CDR3 spans 16 residues. The germline gives CDR1 SGHTS, CDR2 YDEGEE. This CDR3 reads CASSPERGVPPGELFF. The CDR3 DNA reads as TGTGCCAGCAGCCCCGAAAGAGGAGTCCCACCCGGGGAGCTGTTTTTT.

This chain connects TRBV2 to TRBJ2-7; TRBD1 matches at 7 bases. The germline V gene encodes CDR1 SNHLY and CDR2 FYNNEI. This CDR3 has 14 residues. The trim removed 6 bases at V and 0 bases at J, leaving 5 bases unmatched. In nucleotides, the CDR3 is TGTGCCAGCAGCAGGGGACAGAGCTCCTACGAGCAGTACTTC. Its translation: CASSRGQSSYEQYF.

The rearrangement uses TRBV6-5 and TRBJ1-2, with 11 bases lining up with TRBD1. Trimming cost V 6 bases and J 7 bases; bases outside gene matches: 10. The CDR3 covers 15 residues. The V gene's germline CDR1 is MNHEY and CDR2 SVGAGI. The CDR3 loop reads CASRLPGTGGLGYTF. The DNA of the CDR3 is TGTGCCAGCAGACTGCCCGGGACAGGGGGTCTTGGCTACACCTTC.

This chain links TRBV6-6 with TRBJ2-2; D is unresolved. The CDR3 has 12 residues. From germline, CDR1 is MNHNY and CDR2 SVGAGI (reference sequence). CDR3 bases: TGTGCGAGTCTGACGAACACCGGGGAGCTGTTTTTT. Its translation: CASLTNTGELFF.

A remark on this clone: The same CDR3 arises from other DNA sequences in this sample as well. V is TRBV2 and J is TRBJ1-1, with D unresolved. With 4 bases removed from V and 1 base from J, the gap between germline ends came to 4 bases. This CDR3 is 12 amino acids long. The germline CDR1 and CDR2 sequences are SNHLY and FYNNEI. The CDR3 protein is CASSGQNTEAFF. In DNA, the CDR3 is TGTGCCAGCAGTGGGCAGAACACTGAAGCTTTCTTT.

The genes are TRBV10-2 and TRBJ2-7; a weak D match, TRBD1 (5 bases). CDR1 and CDR2 from the germline V gene are WSHSY and SAAADI. V lost 6 bases, J lost 2 bases, and 17 bases lay in between. CDR3 size: 15 residues. DNA of the CDR3: TGCGCCAGCAGGACTCAGGGCTCTTATACCTACGAGCAGTACTTC. As protein: CASRTQGSYTYEQYF.

This chain links TRBV30 with TRBJ1-4; tentative D call: TRBD1 (6 bases). CDR1 and CDR2 from the germline V gene are GTSNPN and SVGIG (reference sequence). The V end was cut by 0 bases, the J end by 6 bases, with 14 bases between. This CDR3 has 15 amino acids. This chain's CDR3 is CAWSVRGGRDEKLFF. In DNA form, the CDR3 reads TGTGCCTGGAGTGTACGCGGGGGCAGAGATGAAAAACTGTTTTTT. Looking up the rest from reference TRBV30 and TRBJ1-4 gives the full variable domain: SQTIHQWPATLVQPVGSPLSLECTVEGTSNPNLYWYRQAAGRGLQLLFYSVGIGQISSEVPQNLSASRPQDRQFILSSKKLLLSDSGFYLCAWSVRGGRDEKLFFGSGTQLSVL.

This chain uses TRBV6-7 with TRBJ1-4; perhaps TRBD1 as D (5 bases). TRBV6-7 is designated an ORF whose function remains uncertain. V dropped 10 bases and J dropped 8 bases, with 17 bases sitting between them. The CDR3 runs 13 residues. CDR3 nucleotides: TGTGCCAACAAGACAGCCCGGTGGGAAAAACTGTTTTTT. Translated: CANKTARWEKLFF.

The CDR3 DNA is TGTGCCAGTAGTATGGTATCTAGGGGGGGTCTGACCTACGAGCAGTACTTC. Its protein is CASSMVSRGGLTYEQYF. This chain links TRBV19 with TRBJ2-7; D perhaps matches TRBD2 (7 bases). The CDR3 has 17 amino acids. The V end lost 3 bases, the J end lost 2 bases, and 20 bases lay between the germline ends. The V gene's germline CDR1 is LNHDA and CDR2 SQIVND (reference sequence).

The V gene is TRBV5-1, the J gene TRBJ2-7; tentatively, D is TRBD1 (6 bases). The V gene lost 0 bases and the J gene lost 4 bases, with 20 bases spanning the gap. Germline CDR1 reads SGHRS; CDR2 reads YFSETQ. The CDR3 covers 17 residues. In nucleotides, the CDR3 is TGCGCCAGCAGCTTGGGGCTCGCCAGGGGTCTTTCTTACGAGCAGTACTTC. It yields the protein CASSLGLARGLSYEQYF.

This clone has more than one count but fewer than ten. The chain uses TRBV5-8 and TRBJ2-7; TRBD1 might be the D (5 bases). V was clipped by 7 bases and J by 2 bases, with 25 bases between them. Germline CDR1 and CDR2: SGHTS and YDEGEE. The CDR3 runs to 17 residues. The CDR3 loop reads CASHLRGTGVGTYEQYF. For the CDR3, the DNA is TGTGCCAGCCACCTGCGTGGAACAGGCGTCGGTACCTACGAGCAGTACTTC.

The rearrangement links TRBV7-2 to TRBJ1-6, with a tentative D call TRBD1 (5 bases). The CDR3 extends over 18 amino acids. In germline, CDR1 is SGHTA, CDR2 FQGNSA. Trimming took off 0 bases at V and 6 bases at J, with 18 bases between the two ends. The DNA for the CDR3 is TGTGCCAGCAGCTTAGCGATACCGCAGGGCCCGCGTAATTCACCCCTCCACTTT. Encoded protein: CASSLAIPQGPRNSPLHF.

The CDR3, as DNA: TGCGCCAGCAGCCCACAGGGGGGGGTTGGCTACACCTTC. This encodes CASSPQGGVGYTF. This sequence joins TRBV5-1 and TRBJ1-2, with TRBD1 matching over 8 bases. There are 13 residues in the CDR3. Per germline, CDR1 SGHRS and CDR2 YFSETQ. Losses at the gene ends were 4 bases for V and 7 bases for J; bases not matched to a gene: 6.

The chain recombines TRBV30 with TRBJ1-1, with a possible D match to TRBD1 (5 bases). Germline lookup yields CDR1 GTSNPN and CDR2 SVGIG (reference sequence). V was trimmed by 0 bases and J by 8 bases, leaving 10 bases between them. This CDR3 has 12 amino acids. DNA of the CDR3: TGTGCCTGGAGTGTAGGGGTGGCGGAAGCTTTCTTT. Translation: CAWSVGVAEAFF.

J is TRBJ1-2 and V is TRBV2; weak D call: TRBD1 (5 bases). The V end lost 1 base, the J end lost 5 bases, and 17 bases lay between the germline ends. Germline V gene data show CDR1 as SNHLY and CDR2 as FYNNEI. This CDR3 spans 16 amino acids. CDR3 protein: CASSEVGGLPNYGYTF. The CDR3 region has the DNA TGTGCCAGCAGTGAAGTCGGGGGACTGCCGAATTATGGCTACACCTTC.

This chain joins TRBV7-2 and TRBJ2-3, with TRBD2 as a possible D gene (7 bases). The germline V gene has CDR1 SGHTA and CDR2 FQGNSA. The CDR3 extends over 16 amino acids. V lost 1 base to trimming and J lost 1 base, with 12 bases between them. The CDR3 bases are TGTGCCAGCAGCTTAGACGCGGGGGCGGGCACAGATACGCAGTATTTT. Translation: CASSLDAGAGTDTQYF.